A selection of T cell receptor beta chains follows, all from one sample in a study of technical replicates of blood from a handful of donors. Clones were read by immunoSEQ multiplex PCR, and TCRdb kept only the in-frame ones, dropping some. The sample comprises tens of thousands of clones, roughly 93% of which are singletons, and about 4% rests with the top ten. Sequenced material: PBMCs. These TCRs come from a human donor in good health. Some clones in this sample may be carry-over from other donors' samples. Each CDR3 is given with its conserved first and last residue. The D gene is left open where the match is weak. Part of the rows lack a size; the others show once, few, many or a class for expanded clones.

>14|TRBJ1-1|-|-|TRBV13
TGTGCCAGCAGCTTCCGTCCGAGGGCCACTGAAGCTTTCTTT
CASSFRPRATEAFF
>14|TRBJ2-5|TRBD2|-|TRBV19
TGTGCCAGTAGCAGTAGCGGGGACCTACAGACCCAGTACTTC
CASSSSGDLQTQYF
>13|TRBJ2-4|-|-|TRBV6-5
TGTGCCAGCAGCCAAAGACGAGGGGGCATTCAGTACTTC
CASSQRRGGIQYF
>16|TRBJ2-2|-|-|TRBV7-7
TGTGCCAGCAGCCCTAGCGCCTTCCCGATCACCGGGGAGCTGTTTTTT
CASSPSAFPITGELFF
>15|TRBJ2-3|TRBD1|few|TRBV25-1
TGTGCCAGCAGTGCGGACAGGGGTAACACAGATACGCAGTATTTT
CASSADRGNTDTQYF
>16|TRBJ1-4|TRBD1|-|TRBV19
TGTGCCAGTAGTAGGATTCAAGCCCAGGGGGCCGAAAAACTGTTTTTT
CASSRIQAQGAEKLFF
>18|TRBJ2-3|TRBD2|-|TRBV4-2
TGTGCCAGCAGCCAAGAAGTACTAGCGGGGACTAGCACAAATACGCAGTATTTT
CASSQEVLAGTSTNTQYF
>16|TRBJ1-5|TRBD1|-|TRBV19
TGTGCCAGTAGTTTGACCTCTGAGGGGGCTCATCAGCCCCAGCATTTT
CASSLTSEGAHQPQHF
>19|TRBJ1-1|-|-|TRBV5-1
TGCGCCAGCAGCTTGGGGGTTTCAGGTCCAGGCCCCATGAACACTGAAGCTTTCTTT
CASSLGVSGPGPMNTEAFF
>15|TRBJ1-2|-|-|TRBV7-8
TGTGCCAGCAGCCCAGCGACGACAGCGAACTATGGCTACACCTTC
CASSPATTANYGYTF
>16|TRBJ2-3|-|-|TRBV4-3
TGCGCCAGCAGCCAAGATATGGGCAGAAGCACAGATACGCAGTATTTT
CASSQDMGRSTDTQYF
>18|TRBJ1-6|-|-|TRBV7-2
TGTGCCAGCAGCTTAGCAGGGGTTATGGGCTTCGAGAATTCACCCCTCCACTTT
CASSLAGVMGFENSPLHF
>16|TRBJ2-2|TRBD2|-|TRBV11-2
TGTGCCAGCAGCTCCTACAACGGGAGGGCCGCCGGGGAGCTGTTTTTT
CASSSYNGRAAGELFF
>18|TRBJ2-6|-|-|TRBV4-3
TGCGCCAGCAGCCAAGACTATATGCGACAGCGAGGGGCCAACGTCCTGACTTTC
CASSQDYMRQRGANVLTF
>13|TRBJ2-1|-|-|TRBV15
TGTGCCACCAGCAACAATCCAACAGTCGAGCAGTTCTTC
CATSNNPTVEQFF
>16|TRBJ2-6|-|-|TRBV7-2
TGTGCCAGCACCCCTACCCGGAGTCGCGGGGCCAACGTCCTGACTTTC
CASTPTRSRGANVLTF
>13|TRBJ1-2|-|-|TRBV27
TGTGCCAGCAGTACGAGGGCTGGGATAGGCTACACCTTC
CASSTRAGIGYTF
>14|TRBJ1-1|-|-|TRBV5-4
TGTGCCAGCACCCAAGCAGCCAGGGACACTGAAGCTTTCTTT
CASTQAARDTEAFF
>13|TRBJ1-2|-|-|TRBV5-6
TGTGCCAGCAGCGCGTTGTCAGGGTTTGGCTACACCTTC
CASSALSGFGYTF
>15|TRBJ2-5|TRBD2|-|TRBV19
TGTGCCAGTAGTGGGGGACTAGCGGGGGGAGAGACCCAGTACTTC
CASSGGLAGGETQYF
>14|TRBJ1-2|-|-|TRBV5-1
TGCGCCAGCAGCGGCCCCGGGGTTAACTATGGCTACACCTTC
CASSGPGVNYGYTF
>15|TRBJ2-7|TRBD2|-|TRBV4-2
TGTGCCAGCAGCCAAGAACCGGGAGGGCCCTACGAGCAGTACTTC
CASSQEPGGPYEQYF
>15|TRBJ2-2|-|once|TRBV10-3
TGTGCCATCAGGTTGGGGGCGCAGGTCACCGGGGAGCTGTTTTTT
CAIRLGAQVTGELFF
>16|TRBJ1-1|-|-|TRBV21-1
TGTGCCAGCAGCGGGCGAACCAAACAGCAAAACACTGAAGCTTTCTTT
CASSGRTKQQNTEAFF
>13|TRBJ1-1|-|-|TRBV7-9
TGTGCCAGCAGCCTTAGGGACGGGGGGAGTGCTTTCTTT
CASSLRDGGSAFF
>13|TRBJ2-5|-|-|TRBV12-5
TGTGCTAGTGGTTTGCCGAACCAGGAGACCCAGTACTTC
CASGLPNQETQYF
>15|TRBJ2-7|-|-|TRBV27
TGTGCCAGCAGTTTATCGGACGGCAGGGTGTACGAGCAGTACTTC
CASSLSDGRVYEQYF
>11|TRBJ2-5|-|-|TRBV20-1
TGCAGTGCTCCGAGAGGGGAGACCCAGTACTTC
CSAPRGETQYF
>16|TRBJ2-2|-|-|TRBV11-3
TGTGCCAGCAGCGGAAAAGGGGCGCGGAACACCGGGGAGCTGTTTTTT
CASSGKGARNTGELFF
>17|TRBJ2-3|TRBD2|-|TRBV12-5
TGTGCTAGTGGTTTGGTAAGGGGGACTAGCGGGACAGATACGCAGTATTTT
CASGLVRGTSGTDTQYF
>15|TRBJ2-3|-|few|TRBV6-4
TGTGCCAGCAGTATCTCGGGGGAACCCACAGATACGCAGTATTTT
CASSISGEPTDTQYF
>13|TRBJ1-1|-|-|TRBV18
TGTGCCAGCTCACCGTCCCAGGCGCATGAAGCTTTCTTT
CASSPSQAHEAFF
>15|TRBJ2-4|TRBD2|-|TRBV2
TGTGCCAGCAACGGACTAGCGGGAGATGGTAACATTCAGTACTTC
CASNGLAGDGNIQYF
>17|TRBJ2-3|TRBD2|-|TRBV5-1
TGCGCCAGCAGCTTGGCCGATAAAGCGGGGGGGGCAGATACGCAGTATTTT
CASSLADKAGGADTQYF
>10|TRBJ1-2|-|few|TRBV30
TGTGCCTGGCGGGACATTGGCTACACCTTC
CAWRDIGYTF
>16|TRBJ1-3|TRBD1|-|TRBV7-2
TGTGCCAGCAGCTCCGAACAGGGGGCTTCTGGAAACACCATATATTTT
CASSSEQGASGNTIYF
>16|TRBJ1-4|-|once|TRBV5-5
TGTGCCAGCAGCTTAGACGAGGGTGCAACTAATGAAAAACTGTTTTTT
CASSLDEGATNEKLFF
>17|TRBJ1-5|-|-|TRBV29-1
TGCAGCGCCATACTAGGGGGGGCCGGGACGGACAATCAGCCCCAGCATTTT
CSAILGGAGTDNQPQHF
>15|TRBJ2-1|TRBD2|once|TRBV2
TGTGCCAGCAGTGAACCTACGGGGGGGCTAAATGAGCAGTTCTTC
CASSEPTGGLNEQFF
>16|TRBJ2-7|TRBD1|-|TRBV7-7
TGTGCCAGCAGCTGGCCTACCGGGACAGACTCCTACGAGCAGTACTTC
CASSWPTGTDSYEQYF
>13|TRBJ2-7|-|-|TRBV6-4
TGTGCCAGCAGTGATACTGAACAGGGCGAGCAGTACTTC
CASSDTEQGEQYF
>14|TRBJ2-6|-|-|TRBV2
TGTGCCAGCAGCCCCCGACACGGGGCCAACGTCCTGACTTTC
CASSPRHGANVLTF
>16|TRBJ2-1|TRBD2|-|TRBV5-1
TGCGCCAGCAGCTTGGTCACTAGCGGGTCCTACAATGAGCAGTTCTTC
CASSLVTSGSYNEQFF
>15|TRBJ2-7|TRBD1|-|TRBV6-5
TGTGCCAGCAGCATCCGGGACAGGGGATCCTACGAGCAGTACTTC
CASSIRDRGSYEQYF
>13|TRBJ1-5|-|-|TRBV9
TGTGCCAGCAGCGTAGAAGAGTACCAGCCCCAGCATTTT
CASSVEEYQPQHF
>15|TRBJ2-2|-|-|TRBV5-1
TGCGCCAGCAGCTCCACGACAGGGAACACCGGGGAGCTGTTTTTT
CASSSTTGNTGELFF
>13|TRBJ1-2|-|-|TRBV5-8
TGTGCCAGCAGCCCCTCGGTGAGCGGGGGCTACACCTTC
CASSPSVSGGYTF
>16|TRBJ2-5|-|once|TRBV4-1
TGCGCCAGCAGCCAACAGGAAAATTCGGTACAAGAGACCCAGTACTTC
CASSQQENSVQETQYF
>13|TRBJ2-5|TRBD1|-|TRBV10-3
TGTGCCATCAGCTTGGGACAGCAAGAGACCCAGTACTTC
CAISLGQQETQYF
>14|TRBJ2-1|TRBD2|-|TRBV7-2
TGTGCCAGCAGCTTCGGGACTAGCGCTAATGAGCAGTTCTTC
CASSFGTSANEQFF
>17|TRBJ1-3|TRBD1|once|TRBV18
TGTGCCAGCTCACCGGAACCGACAGGGGGCTCTGGAAACACCATATATTTT
CASSPEPTGGSGNTIYF
>15|TRBJ2-3|-|-|TRBV5-6
TGTGCCAGCAGCTGGTTAACCGGTAGCACAGATACGCAGTATTTT
CASSWLTGSTDTQYF
>17|TRBJ2-6|-|-|TRBV11-3
TGTGCCAGCAGCCGGGGACTCTCCCCCGCTGGGGCCAACGTCCTGACTTTC
CASSRGLSPAGANVLTF